Listed below are T cell receptor beta chains from one sample, sequenced in a study of T cells in Graves' hyperthyroidism and ophthalmopathy. TCRdb reprocessed the multiplex PCR reads via MiXCR and lists one record per CDR3 protein. The sample comprises hundreds of thousands of distinct CDR3 sequences, roughly 22% of which are singletons, and around two thirds rests with the top ten. Input material: blood. These receptors were collected from a man younger than 45 with Graves' ophthalmopathy. Each CDR3 is given without its conserved first and last residue. The order of the fields is J gene, V gene, CDR3 protein.

TRBJ1-6 | TRBV6-1 | ASSEKQGSPLH
TRBJ1-5 | TRBV19 | ASSIMDQPQH
TRBJ1-4 | TRBV9 | ASSSQWANEKLF
TRBJ2-3 | TRBV11-1 | ASSRPRTDTQY
TRBJ2-1 | TRBV5-5 | ASSPRDYPNEQF
TRBJ2-7 | TRBV27 | ASSPGGGWSYEQY
TRBJ2-5 | TRBV7-3 | ASSSSGGTETQY
TRBJ2-7 | TRBV24-1 | ATSDPRTGRLLVRGFLYEQY
TRBJ2-2 | TRBV7-2 | ASSPKAGATGGELF
TRBJ2-3 | TRBV12-5 | ASGVGSGNTDTQY
TRBJ2-7 | TRBV6-2/TRBV6-3 | ASSYGGTTYEQY
TRBJ2-3 | TRBV2 | ASSVRGFDTQY
TRBJ1-4 | TRBV5-1 | ASSLGTVGLGNEKLF
TRBJ2-3 | TRBV7-3 | ASSALGETADTQY
TRBJ1-1 | TRBV28 | ASSSGGLNTEAF
TRBJ2-5 | TRBV7-2 | ASSSQGFQETQY
TRBJ1-5 | TRBV6-1 | ASTYGYGGQPQH
TRBJ2-7 | TRBV28 | ASSFGSGEQY
TRBJ2-5 | TRBV12-3/TRBV12-4 | ASTVSGRETQY
TRBJ1-1 | TRBV19 | ASKGTGGMNTEAF
TRBJ2-1 | TRBV9 | ASSVARTSVYNEQF
TRBJ2-1 | TRBV6-2/TRBV6-3 | ASSSRPPSRNEQF
TRBJ1-6 | TRBV3-1 | ASSQEAGERDNSPLH
TRBJ2-7 | TRBV12-3/TRBV12-4 | ASSPGRRAYEQY
TRBJ2-3 | TRBV6-5 | ASSYGGTGGRDTQY
TRBJ2-7 | TRBV11-3 | ASSLTHGQNYEQY
TRBJ1-3 | TRBV18 | ASSPDLSGNTIY
TRBJ2-1 | TRBV20-1 | SARRLANEQF
TRBJ2-5 | TRBV4-1 | ASSQDLTTGRRETQY
TRBJ2-5 | TRBV7-2 | ASSAEWEETQY
TRBJ2-4 | TRBV28 | AAEGTNKNIQY
TRBJ2-3 | TRBV10-3 | AISETSGRAGDTQY
TRBJ2-7 | TRBV3-1 | ASSQDWGLAASSYEQY
TRBJ2-4 | TRBV20-1 | SAKIVTKNIQY
TRBJ2-3 | TRBV20-1 | SASSSSGLTDTQY
TRBJ2-3 | TRBV4-1 | ASSQEETDTQY
TRBJ2-6 | TRBV30 | AWTATSGANVLT
TRBJ1-5 | TRBV12-3/TRBV12-4 | ASSLGAGSNQPQH